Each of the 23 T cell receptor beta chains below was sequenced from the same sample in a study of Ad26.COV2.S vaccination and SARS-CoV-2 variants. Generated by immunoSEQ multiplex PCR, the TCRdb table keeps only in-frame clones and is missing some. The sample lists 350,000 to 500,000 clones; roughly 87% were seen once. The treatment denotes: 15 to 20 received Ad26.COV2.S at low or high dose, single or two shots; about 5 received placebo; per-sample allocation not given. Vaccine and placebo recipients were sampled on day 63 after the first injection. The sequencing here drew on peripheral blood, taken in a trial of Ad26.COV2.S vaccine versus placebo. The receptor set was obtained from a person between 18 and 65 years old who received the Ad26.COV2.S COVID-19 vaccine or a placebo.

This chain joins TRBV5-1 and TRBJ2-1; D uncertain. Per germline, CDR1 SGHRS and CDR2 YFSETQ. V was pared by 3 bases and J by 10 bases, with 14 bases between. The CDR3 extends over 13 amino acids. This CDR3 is CASSSDRSGEQFF. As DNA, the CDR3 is TGCGCCAGCAGCTCTGACCGGTCCGGGGAGCAGTTCTTC. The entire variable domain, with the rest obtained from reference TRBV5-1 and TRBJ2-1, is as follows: KAGVTQTPRYLIKTRGQQVTLSCSPISGHRSVSWYQQTPGQGLQFLFEYFSETQRNKGNFPGRFSGRQFSNSRSEMNVSTLELGDSALYLCASSSDRSGEQFFGPGTRLTVL.

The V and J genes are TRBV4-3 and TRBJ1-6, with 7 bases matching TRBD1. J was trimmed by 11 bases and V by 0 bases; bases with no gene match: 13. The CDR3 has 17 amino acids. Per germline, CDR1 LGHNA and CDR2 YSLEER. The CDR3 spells CASSQDQAGGIWAPLHF. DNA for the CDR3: TGCGCCAGCAGCCAAGACCAGGCAGGGGGGATCTGGGCACCCCTCCACTTT.

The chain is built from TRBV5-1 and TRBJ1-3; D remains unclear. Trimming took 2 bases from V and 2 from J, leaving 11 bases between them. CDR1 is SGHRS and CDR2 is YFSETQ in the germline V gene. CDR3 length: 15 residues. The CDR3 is CASSFLGIPGNTIYF. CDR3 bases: TGCGCCAGCAGCTTCTTAGGGATTCCTGGAAACACCATATATTTT.

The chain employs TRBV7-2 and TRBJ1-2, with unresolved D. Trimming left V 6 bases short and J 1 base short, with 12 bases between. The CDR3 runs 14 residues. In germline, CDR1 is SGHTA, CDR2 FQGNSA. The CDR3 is CASSFQWVNYGYTF. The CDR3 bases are TGTGCCAGCAGTTTCCAATGGGTTAACTATGGCTACACCTTC.

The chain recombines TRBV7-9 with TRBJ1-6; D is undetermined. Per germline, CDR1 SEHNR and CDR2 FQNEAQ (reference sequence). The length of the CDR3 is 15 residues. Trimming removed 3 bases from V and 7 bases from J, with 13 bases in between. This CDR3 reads CASSLGRYGNSPLHF. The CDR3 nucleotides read TGTGCCAGCAGCTTGGGTAGATATGGCAATTCACCCCTCCACTTT.

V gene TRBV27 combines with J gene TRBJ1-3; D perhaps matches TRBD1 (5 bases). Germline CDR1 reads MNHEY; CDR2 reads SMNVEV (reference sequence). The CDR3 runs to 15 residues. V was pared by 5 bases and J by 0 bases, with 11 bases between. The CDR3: CASSIDTGSGNTIYF. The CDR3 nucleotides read TGTGCCAGCAGTATCGATACAGGCTCTGGAAACACCATATATTTT.

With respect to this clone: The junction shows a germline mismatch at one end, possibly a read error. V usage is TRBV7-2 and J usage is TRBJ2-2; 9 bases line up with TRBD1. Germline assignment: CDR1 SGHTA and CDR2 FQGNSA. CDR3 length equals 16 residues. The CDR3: CASSLLGTGNAGELFF. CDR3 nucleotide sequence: TGTGCCAGCAGCTTACTCGGGACAGGGAACGCCGGGGAGCTGTTTTTT.

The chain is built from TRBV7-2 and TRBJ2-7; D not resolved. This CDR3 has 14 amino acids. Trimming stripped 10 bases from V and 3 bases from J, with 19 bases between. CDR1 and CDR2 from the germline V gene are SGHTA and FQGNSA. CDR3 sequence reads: CATSPARSLYEQYF. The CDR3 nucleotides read TGTGCCACCTCCCCGGCCCGGAGCCTCTACGAGCAGTACTTC.

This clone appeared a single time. The CDR3 coding sequence is TGTGCCAGCAGCCCAGAGATGGGAGATACGCAGTATTTT. It translates to CASSPEMGDTQYF. The chain carries TRBV11-3 and TRBJ2-3; D gene unclear. The germline gives CDR1 SGHNT, CDR2 YENEEA. The CDR3 contains 13 residues. Trimming took 5 bases from V and 5 from J, leaving 11 bases between them.

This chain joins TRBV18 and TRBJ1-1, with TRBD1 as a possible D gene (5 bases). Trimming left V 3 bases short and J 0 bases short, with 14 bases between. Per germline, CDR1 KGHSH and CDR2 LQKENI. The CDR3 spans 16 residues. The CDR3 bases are TGTGCCAGCTCACCTCTAGACAGACCAATGAACACTGAAGCTTTCTTT. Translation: CASSPLDRPMNTEAFF. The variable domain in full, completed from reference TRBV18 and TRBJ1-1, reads NAGVMQNPRHLVRRRGQEARLRCSPMKGHSHVYWYRQLPEEGLKFMVYLQKENIIDESGMPKERFSAEFPKEGPSILRIQQVVRGDSAAYFCASSPLDRPMNTEAFFGQGTRLTVV.

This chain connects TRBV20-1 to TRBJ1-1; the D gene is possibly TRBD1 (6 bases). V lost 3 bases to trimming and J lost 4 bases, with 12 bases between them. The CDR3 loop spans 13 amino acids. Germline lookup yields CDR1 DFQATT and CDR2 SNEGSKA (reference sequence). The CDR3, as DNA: TGCAGTGCTAGTTATCGGGGGCTCACTGAAGCTTTCTTT. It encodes CSASYRGLTEAFF.

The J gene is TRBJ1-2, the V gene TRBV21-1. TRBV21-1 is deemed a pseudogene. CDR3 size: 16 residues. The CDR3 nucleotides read TGTGCCAGCAGCAAAGGATCCCCCAAGAGTAACTATGGCTACACCTTC. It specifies CASSKGSPKSNYGYTF.

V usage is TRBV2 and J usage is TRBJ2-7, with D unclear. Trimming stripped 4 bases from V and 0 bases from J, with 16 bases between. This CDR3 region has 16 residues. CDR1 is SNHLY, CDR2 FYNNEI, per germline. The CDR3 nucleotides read TGTGCCAGCAGTGGTTTTGACGGGTATGTCTCCTACGAGCAGTACGTC. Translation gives CASSGFDGYVSYEQYV.

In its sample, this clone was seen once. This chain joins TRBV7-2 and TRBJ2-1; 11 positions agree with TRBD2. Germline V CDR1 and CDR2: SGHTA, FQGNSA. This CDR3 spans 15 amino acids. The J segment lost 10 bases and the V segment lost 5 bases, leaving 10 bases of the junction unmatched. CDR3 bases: TGTGCCAGCAGCCTACTAGCGGGAGTGGCATACGAGCAGTTCTTC. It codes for CASSLLAGVAYEQFF.

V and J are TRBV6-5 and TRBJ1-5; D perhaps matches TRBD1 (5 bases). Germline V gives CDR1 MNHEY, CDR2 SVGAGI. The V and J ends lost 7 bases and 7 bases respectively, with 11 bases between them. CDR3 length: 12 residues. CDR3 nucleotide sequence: TGTGCCAGCACCTTTGGACAACAGCCCCAGCATTTT. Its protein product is CASTFGQQPQHF.

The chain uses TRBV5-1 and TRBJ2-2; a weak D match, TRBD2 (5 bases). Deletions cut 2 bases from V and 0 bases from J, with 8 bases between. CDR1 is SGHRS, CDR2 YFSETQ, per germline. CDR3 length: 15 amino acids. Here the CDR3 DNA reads TGCGCCAGCAGCTTTTTCGGGGCGAACACCGGGGAGCTGTTTTTT. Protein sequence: CASSFFGANTGELFF.

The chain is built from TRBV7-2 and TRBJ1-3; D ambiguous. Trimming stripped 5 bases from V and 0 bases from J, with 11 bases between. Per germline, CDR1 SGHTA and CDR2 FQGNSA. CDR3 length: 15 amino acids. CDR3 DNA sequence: TGTGCCAGCAGCCGGATTCTCAGCTCTGGAAACACCATATATTTT. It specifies CASSRILSSGNTIYF.

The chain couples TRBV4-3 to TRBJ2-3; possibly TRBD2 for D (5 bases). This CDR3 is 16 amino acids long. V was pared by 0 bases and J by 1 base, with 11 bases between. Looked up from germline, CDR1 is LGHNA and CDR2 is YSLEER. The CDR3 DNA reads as TGCGCCAGCAGCCAAGATCGTGGTAGCGGCACAGATACGCAGTATTTT. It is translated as CASSQDRGSGTDTQYF.

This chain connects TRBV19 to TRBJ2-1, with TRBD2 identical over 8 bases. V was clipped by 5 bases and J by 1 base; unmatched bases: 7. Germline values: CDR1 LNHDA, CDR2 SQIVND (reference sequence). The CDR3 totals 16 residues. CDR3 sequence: CASSSYRGRSYNEQFF. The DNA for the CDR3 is TGTGCCAGTAGTTCCTACCGCGGGAGGTCCTACAATGAGCAGTTCTTC.

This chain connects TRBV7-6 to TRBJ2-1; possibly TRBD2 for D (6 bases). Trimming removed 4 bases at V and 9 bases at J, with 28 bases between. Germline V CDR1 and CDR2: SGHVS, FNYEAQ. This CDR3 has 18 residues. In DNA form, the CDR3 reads TGTGCCAGCAGCTCCCGGTTAGCGGACCCATATGGGCTGGGTGAGCAGTTCTTC. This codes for CASSSRLADPYGLGEQFF.

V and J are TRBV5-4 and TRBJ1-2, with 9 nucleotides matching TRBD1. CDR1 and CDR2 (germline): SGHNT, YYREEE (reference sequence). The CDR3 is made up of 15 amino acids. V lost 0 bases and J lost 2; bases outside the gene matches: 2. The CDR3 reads CASSLVGTGNYGYTF. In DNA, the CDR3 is TGTGCCAGCAGCTTGGTCGGGACAGGGAACTATGGCTACACCTTC.

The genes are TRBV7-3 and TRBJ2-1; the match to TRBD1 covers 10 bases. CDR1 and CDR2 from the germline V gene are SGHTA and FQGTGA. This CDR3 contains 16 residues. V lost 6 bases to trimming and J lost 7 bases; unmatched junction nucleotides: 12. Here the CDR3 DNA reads TGTGCCAGCAGTCACAGAACGGGACAGGGGAGGAATGAGCAGTTCTTC. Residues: CASSHRTGQGRNEQFF.

CDR3 DNA sequence: TGTGCCAGCAGCCTACTAGGCGCAGCCGAAGCTTTCTTT. It is translated as CASSLLGAAEAFF. This chain links TRBV3-1 (or the pseudogene TRBV3-2) with TRBJ1-1; D is ambiguous. Trimming shortened V by 4 bases and J by 8 bases, and 14 bases separated the two germline ends. Germline V lookup: CDR1 LGHDT, CDR2 YNNKEL (reference sequence). This CDR3 is 13 amino acids long.